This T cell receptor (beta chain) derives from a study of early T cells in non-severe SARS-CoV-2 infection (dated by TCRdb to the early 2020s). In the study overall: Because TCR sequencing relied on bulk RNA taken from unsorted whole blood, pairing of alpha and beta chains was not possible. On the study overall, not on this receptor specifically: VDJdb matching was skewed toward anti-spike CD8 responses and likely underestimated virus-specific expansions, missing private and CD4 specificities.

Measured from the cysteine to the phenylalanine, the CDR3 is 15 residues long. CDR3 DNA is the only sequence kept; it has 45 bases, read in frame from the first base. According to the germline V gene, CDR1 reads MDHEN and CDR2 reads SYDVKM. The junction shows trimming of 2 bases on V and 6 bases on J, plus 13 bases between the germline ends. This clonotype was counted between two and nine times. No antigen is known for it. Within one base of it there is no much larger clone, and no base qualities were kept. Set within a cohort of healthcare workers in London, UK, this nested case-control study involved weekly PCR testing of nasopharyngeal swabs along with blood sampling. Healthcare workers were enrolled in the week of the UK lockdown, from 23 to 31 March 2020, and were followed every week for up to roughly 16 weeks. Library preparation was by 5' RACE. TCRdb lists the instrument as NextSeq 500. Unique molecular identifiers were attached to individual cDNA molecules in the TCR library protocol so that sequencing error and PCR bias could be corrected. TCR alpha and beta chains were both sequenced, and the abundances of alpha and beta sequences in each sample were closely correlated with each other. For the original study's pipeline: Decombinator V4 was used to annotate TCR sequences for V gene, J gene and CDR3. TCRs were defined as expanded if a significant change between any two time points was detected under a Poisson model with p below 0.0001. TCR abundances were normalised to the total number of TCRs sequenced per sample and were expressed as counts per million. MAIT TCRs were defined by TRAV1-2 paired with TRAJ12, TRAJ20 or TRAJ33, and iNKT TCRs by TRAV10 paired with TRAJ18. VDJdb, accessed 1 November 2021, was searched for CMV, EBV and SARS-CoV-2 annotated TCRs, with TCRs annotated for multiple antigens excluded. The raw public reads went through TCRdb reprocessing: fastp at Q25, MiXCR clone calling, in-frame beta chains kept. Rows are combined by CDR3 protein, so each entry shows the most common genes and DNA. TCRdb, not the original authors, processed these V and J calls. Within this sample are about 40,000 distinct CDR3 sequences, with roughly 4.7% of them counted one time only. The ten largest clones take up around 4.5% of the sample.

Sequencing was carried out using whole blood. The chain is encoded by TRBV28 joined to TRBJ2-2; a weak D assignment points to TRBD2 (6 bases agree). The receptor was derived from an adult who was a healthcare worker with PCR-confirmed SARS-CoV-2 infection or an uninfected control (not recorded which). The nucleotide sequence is TGTGCCAGCAGTTTACTAACGGGAGCAGCCGGGGAGCTGTTTTTT. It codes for CASSLLTGAAGELFF.